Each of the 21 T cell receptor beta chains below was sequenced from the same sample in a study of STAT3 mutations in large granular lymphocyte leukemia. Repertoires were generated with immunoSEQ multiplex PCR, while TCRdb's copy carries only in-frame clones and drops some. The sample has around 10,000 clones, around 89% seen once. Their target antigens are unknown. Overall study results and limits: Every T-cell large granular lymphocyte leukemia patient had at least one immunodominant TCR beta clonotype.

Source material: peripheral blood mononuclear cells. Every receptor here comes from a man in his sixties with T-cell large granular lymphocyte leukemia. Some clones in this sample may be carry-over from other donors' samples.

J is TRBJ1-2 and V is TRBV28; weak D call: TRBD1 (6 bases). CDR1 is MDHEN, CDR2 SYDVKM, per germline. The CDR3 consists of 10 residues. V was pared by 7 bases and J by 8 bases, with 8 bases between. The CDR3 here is CASKRGGYTF. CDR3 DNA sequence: TGTGCCAGCAAAAGGGGGGGCTACACCTTC.

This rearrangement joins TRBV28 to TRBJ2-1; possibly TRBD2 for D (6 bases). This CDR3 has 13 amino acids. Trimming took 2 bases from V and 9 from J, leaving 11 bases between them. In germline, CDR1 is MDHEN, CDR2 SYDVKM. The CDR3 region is CASSLRGRGEQFF. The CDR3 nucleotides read TGTGCCAGCAGTTTACGGGGGAGAGGTGAGCAGTTCTTC.

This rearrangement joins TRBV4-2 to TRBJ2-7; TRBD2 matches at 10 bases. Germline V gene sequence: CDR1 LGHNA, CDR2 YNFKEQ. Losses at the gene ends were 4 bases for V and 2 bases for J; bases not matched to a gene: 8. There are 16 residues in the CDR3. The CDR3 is CASSRRPGLAAYEQYF. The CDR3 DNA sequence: TGTGCCAGCAGCCGGCGACCCGGACTAGCGGCCTACGAGCAGTACTTC.

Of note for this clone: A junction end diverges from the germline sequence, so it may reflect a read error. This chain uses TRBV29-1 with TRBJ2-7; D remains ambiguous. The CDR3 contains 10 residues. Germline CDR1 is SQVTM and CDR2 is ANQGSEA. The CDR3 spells CSVVSDEQYF. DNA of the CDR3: TGCAGCGTTGTCTCCGACGAGCAGTACTTC.

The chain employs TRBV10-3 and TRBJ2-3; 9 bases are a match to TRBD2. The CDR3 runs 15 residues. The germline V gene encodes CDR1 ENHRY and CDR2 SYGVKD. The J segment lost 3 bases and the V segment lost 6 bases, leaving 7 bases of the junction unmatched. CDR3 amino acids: CAISIAGAVTDTQYF. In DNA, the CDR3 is TGTGCCATCAGCATAGCGGGAGCAGTGACAGATACGCAGTATTTT.

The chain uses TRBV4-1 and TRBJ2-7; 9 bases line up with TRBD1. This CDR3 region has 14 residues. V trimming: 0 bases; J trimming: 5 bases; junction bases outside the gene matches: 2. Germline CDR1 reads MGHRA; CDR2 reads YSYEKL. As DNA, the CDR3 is TGCGCCAGCAGCCAAGAGAGACAGGGGGACGAGCAGTACTTC. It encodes CASSQERQGDEQYF.

DNA for the CDR3: TGTGCCAGCAGCGCGGGCGGGCGTGAGACCCAGTACTTC. This sequence encodes CASSAGGRETQYF. This chain connects TRBV7-3 to TRBJ2-5; D is possibly TRBD2 (5 bases). Trimming pared 5 bases from V and 5 bases from J, leaving 12 bases between. Looked up from germline, CDR1 is SGHTA and CDR2 is FQGTGA. This CDR3 is 13 amino acids long.

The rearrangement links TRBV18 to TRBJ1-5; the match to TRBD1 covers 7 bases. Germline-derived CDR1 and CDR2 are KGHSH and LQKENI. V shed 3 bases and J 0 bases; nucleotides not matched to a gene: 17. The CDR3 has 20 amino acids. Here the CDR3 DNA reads TGTGCCAGCTCACCTTCCCGGGACAGCCGAAGGAGAAGTAGCAATCAGCCCCAGCATTTT. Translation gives CASSPSRDSRRRSSNQPQHF. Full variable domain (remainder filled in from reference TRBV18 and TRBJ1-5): NAGVMQNPRHLVRRRGQEARLRCSPMKGHSHVYWYRQLPEEGLKFMVYLQKENIIDESGMPKERFSAEFPKEGPSILRIQQVVRGDSAAYFCASSPSRDSRRRSSNQPQHFGDGTRLSIL.

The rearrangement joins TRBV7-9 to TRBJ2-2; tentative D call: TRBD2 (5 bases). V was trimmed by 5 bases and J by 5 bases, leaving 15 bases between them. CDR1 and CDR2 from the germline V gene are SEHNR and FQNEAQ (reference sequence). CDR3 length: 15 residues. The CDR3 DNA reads TGTGCCAGCAGCCGGGGTGACACTTCAACCGGGGAGCTGTTTTTT. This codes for CASSRGDTSTGELFF.

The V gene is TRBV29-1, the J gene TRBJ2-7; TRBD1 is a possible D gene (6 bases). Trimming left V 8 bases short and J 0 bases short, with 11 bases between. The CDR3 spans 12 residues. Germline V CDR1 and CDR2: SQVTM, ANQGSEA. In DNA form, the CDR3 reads TGCAGCTTCCGGACAGTCTCCTACGAGCAGTACTTC. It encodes CSFRTVSYEQYF.

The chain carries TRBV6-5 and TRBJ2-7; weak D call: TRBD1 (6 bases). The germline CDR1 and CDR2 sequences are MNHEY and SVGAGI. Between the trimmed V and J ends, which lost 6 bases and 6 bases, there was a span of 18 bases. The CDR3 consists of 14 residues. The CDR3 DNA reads TGTGCCAGCAGCCAATCCGACAGGTGGAGCGAGCAGTACTTC. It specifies CASSQSDRWSEQYF.

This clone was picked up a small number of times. CDR3 loop: CASSSGTGGNTIYF. As DNA, the CDR3 is TGCGCCAGCAGCTCCGGGACAGGTGGAAACACCATATATTTT. This chain connects TRBV5-1 to TRBJ1-3; 8 bases line up with TRBD1. With V trimmed by 3 bases and J by 3 bases, 2 bases remained unmatched. CDR1 SGHRS and CDR2 YFSETQ come from the germline V gene. This CDR3 is 14 amino acids long.

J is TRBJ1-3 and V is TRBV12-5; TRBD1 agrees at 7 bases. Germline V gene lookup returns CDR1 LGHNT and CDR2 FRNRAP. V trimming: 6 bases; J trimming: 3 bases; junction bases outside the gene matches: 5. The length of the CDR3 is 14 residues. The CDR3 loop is CASGSGQIGNTIYF. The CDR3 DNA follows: TGTGCTAGTGGGTCGGGACAGATTGGAAACACCATATATTTT.

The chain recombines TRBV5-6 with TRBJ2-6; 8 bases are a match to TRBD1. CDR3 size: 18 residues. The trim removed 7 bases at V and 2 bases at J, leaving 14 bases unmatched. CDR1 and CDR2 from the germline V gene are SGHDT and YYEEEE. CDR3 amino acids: CASGGTGNFVPGANVLTF. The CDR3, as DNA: TGTGCCAGCGGAGGGACAGGTAATTTCGTTCCTGGGGCCAACGTCCTGACTTTC.

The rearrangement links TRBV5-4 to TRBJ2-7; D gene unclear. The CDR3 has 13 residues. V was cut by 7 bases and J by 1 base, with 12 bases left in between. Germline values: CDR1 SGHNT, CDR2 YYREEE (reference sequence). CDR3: CASRGFMSYEQYF. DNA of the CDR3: TGTGCCAGCCGAGGATTCATGTCCTACGAGCAGTACTTC.

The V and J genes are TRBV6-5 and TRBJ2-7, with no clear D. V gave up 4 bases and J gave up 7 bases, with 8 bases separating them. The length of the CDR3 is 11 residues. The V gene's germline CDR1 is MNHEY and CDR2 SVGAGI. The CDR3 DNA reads TGTGCCAGCAGTTGGCGAAGGGAGCAGTACTTC. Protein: CASSWRREQYF.

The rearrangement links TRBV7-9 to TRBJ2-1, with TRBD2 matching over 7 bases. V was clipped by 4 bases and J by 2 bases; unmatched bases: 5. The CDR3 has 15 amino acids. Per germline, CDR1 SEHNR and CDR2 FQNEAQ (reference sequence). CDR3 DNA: TGTGCCAGCAGCTACGGGAGGTCTGCCTACAATGAGCAGTTCTTC. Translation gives CASSYGRSAYNEQFF.

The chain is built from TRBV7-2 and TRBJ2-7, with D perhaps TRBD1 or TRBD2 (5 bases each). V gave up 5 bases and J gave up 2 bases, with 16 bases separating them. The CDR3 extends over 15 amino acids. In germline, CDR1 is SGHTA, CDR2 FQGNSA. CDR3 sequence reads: CASSLSGTVTYEQYF. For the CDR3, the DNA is TGTGCCAGCAGCCTAAGTGGGACGGTTACCTACGAGCAGTACTTC.

CDR3 sequence: CASSLAGTSTDTQYF. In nucleotides, the CDR3 is TGCGCCAGCAGCTTGGCAGGGACTAGCACAGATACGCAGTATTTT. The rearrangement uses TRBV5-1 and TRBJ2-3; D perhaps matches TRBD2 (6 bases). CDR3 length: 15 amino acids. V was shortened by 0 bases and J by 0 bases, with 8 bases between the two germline ends. CDR1 and CDR2 from the germline V gene are SGHRS and YFSETQ.

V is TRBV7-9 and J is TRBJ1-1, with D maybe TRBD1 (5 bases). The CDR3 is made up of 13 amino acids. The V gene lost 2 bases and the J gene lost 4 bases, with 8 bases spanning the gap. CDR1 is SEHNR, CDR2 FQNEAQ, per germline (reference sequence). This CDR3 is CASSLQGGTEAFF. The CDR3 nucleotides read TGTGCCAGCAGCTTACAGGGTGGCACTGAAGCTTTCTTT.

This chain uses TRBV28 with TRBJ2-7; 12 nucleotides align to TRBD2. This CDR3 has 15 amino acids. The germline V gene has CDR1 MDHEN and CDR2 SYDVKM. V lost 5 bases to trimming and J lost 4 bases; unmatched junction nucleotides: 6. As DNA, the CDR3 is TGTGCCAGCAGTACACTAGCGGGAGGACGGTACGAGCAGTACTTC. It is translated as CASSTLAGGRYEQYF.